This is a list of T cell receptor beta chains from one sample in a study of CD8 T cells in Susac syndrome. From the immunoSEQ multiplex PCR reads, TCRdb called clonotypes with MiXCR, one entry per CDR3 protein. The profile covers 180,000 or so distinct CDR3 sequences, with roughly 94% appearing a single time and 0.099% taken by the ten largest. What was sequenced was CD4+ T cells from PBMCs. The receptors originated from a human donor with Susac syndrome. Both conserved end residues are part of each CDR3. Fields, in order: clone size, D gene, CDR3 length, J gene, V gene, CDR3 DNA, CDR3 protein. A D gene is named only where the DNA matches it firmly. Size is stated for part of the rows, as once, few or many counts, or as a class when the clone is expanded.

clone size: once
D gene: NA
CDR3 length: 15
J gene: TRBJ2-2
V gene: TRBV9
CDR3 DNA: TGTGCCAGCAGCGTAGAAGGGGGGATTGCCGGGGAGCTGTTTTTT
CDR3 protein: CASSVEGGIAGELFF

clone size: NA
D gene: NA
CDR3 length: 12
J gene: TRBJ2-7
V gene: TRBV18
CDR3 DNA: TGTGCCAGCTCGGCAAGGGGTTACGAGCAGTACTTC
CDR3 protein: CASSARGYEQYF

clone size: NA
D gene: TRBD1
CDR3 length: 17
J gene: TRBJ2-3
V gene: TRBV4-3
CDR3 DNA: TGCGCCAGCAGCCAAGATCGGCCAGGGGGCGGCACAGATACGCAGTATTTT
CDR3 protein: CASSQDRPGGGTDTQYF

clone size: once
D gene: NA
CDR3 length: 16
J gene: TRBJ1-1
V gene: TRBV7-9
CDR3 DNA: TGTGCCAGCAGCTTAGCGCTGAGGGGACCGAACACTGAAGCTTTCTTT
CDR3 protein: CASSLALRGPNTEAFF

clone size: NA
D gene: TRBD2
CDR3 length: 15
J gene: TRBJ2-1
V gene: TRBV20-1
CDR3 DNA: TGCAGTGCTCCCAGACTAGCGGGAGGGAACAATGAGCAGTTCTTC
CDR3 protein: CSAPRLAGGNNEQFF

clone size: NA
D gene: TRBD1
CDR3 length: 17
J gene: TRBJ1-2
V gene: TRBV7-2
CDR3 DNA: TGTGCCAGCAGCTTACTTCCTCGGACAGGGGGATCGGGCGGCTACACCTTC
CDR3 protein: CASSLLPRTGGSGGYTF

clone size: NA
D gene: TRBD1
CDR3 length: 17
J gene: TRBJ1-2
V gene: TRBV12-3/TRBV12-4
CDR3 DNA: TGTGCCAGCACCGCTGGGACAGGGGGTTGGATTGACTATGGCTACACCTTC
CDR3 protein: CASTAGTGGWIDYGYTF

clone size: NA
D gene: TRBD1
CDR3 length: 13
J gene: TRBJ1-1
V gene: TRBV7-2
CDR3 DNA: TGTGCCAGCAGCTTAGGGGGACAGGGAGAAGCTTTCTTT
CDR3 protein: CASSLGGQGEAFF

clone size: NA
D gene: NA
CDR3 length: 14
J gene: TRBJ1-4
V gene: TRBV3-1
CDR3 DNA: TGTGCCAGCAGCCAAGTTAATACAGGAGGTGGTCTCCCTTTT
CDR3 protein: CASSQVNTGGGLPF

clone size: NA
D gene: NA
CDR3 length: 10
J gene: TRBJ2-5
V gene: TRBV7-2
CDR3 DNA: TGTGCCGTAGGGGTAGAGACCCAGTACTTC
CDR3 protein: CAVGVETQYF

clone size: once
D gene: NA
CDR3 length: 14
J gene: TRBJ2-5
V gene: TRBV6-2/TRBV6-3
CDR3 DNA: TGTGCCAGCAGTTACGTGGCCGCGGGGGAGACCCAGTACTTC
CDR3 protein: CASSYVAAGETQYF

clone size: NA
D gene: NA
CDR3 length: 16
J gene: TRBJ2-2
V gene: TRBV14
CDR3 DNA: TGTGCCAGCAGCCCGTGGTGGGGAGCAGCTACCGGGGAGCTGTTTTTT
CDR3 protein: CASSPWWGAATGELFF

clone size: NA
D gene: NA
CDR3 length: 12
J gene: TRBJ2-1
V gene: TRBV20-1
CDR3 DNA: TGCAGTGCTAGACACCGTCCGAATGAGCAGTTCTTC
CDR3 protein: CSARHRPNEQFF

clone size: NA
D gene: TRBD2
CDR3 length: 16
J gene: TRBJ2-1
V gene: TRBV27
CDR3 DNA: TGTGCCAGCAGTATCCCGGGACTAGCGGGAGTCGACGAGCAGTTCTTC
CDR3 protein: CASSIPGLAGVDEQFF

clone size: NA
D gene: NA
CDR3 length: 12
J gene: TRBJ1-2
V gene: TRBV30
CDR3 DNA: TGTGCCTGGAGTCCAGGATTCTATGGCTACACCTTC
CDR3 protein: CAWSPGFYGYTF

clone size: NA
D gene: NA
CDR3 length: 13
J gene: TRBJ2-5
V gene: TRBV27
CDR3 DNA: TGTGCCAGCCGTCGAGGGATCCAAGAGACCCAGTACTTC
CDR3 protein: CASRRGIQETQYF

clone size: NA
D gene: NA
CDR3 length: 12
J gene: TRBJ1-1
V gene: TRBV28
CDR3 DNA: TGTGCCAGCAGTTTCTTCGGCCCCGAAGCTTTCTTT
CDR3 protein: CASSFFGPEAFF

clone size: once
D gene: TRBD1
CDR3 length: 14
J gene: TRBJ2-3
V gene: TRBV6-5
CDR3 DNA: TGTGCCAGCACTCTGACAGGGGACACAGATACGCAGTATTTT
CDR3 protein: CASTLTGDTDTQYF

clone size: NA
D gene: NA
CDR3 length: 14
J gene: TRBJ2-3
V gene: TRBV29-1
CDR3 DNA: TGCAGCGTTGACGCGGGGGCTAGCACAGATACGCAGTATTTT
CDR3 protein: CSVDAGASTDTQYF

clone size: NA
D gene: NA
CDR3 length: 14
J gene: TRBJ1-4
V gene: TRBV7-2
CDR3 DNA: TGTGCCAGCAGCTTAGCGGCCAGCAATGAAAAACTGTTTTTT
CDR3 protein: CASSLAASNEKLFF

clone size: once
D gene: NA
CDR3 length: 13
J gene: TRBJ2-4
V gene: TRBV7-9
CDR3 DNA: TGTGCCAGCACCCCGCGGCAGGGAAACATTCAGTACTTC
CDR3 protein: CASTPRQGNIQYF

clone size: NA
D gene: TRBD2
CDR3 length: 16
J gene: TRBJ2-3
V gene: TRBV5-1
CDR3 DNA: TGCGCCAGCACCATGGGACTAGCGGGAGGAGGAGATACGCAGTATTTT
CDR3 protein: CASTMGLAGGGDTQYF

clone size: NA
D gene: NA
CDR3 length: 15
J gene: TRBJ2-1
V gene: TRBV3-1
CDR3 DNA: TGTGCCAGCAGCCAAGATCGTCAGGGCCCTAACGGGCAGTTCTTC
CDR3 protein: CASSQDRQGPNGQFF

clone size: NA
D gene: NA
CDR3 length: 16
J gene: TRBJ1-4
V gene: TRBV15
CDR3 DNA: TGTGCCACCAGCAGAGAGGGGAGTTTGAGTTATGAAAAACTGTTTTTT
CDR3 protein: CATSREGSLSYEKLFF

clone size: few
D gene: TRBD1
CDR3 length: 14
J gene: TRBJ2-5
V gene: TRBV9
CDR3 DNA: TGTGCCAGCAGCATCGGGACAGCTCAAGAGACCCAGTACTTC
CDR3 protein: CASSIGTAQETQYF

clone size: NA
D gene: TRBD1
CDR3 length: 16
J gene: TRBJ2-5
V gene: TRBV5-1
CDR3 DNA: TGCGCCAGCAGCCCTTCCCACGGGGACAGTGGAGAGACCCAGTACTTC
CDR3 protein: CASSPSHGDSGETQYF

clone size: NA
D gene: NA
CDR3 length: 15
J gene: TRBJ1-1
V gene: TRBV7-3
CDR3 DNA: TGTGCCAGCAGCTTACTGGGAGGGGCGAACACTGAAGCTTTCTTT
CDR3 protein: CASSLLGGANTEAFF

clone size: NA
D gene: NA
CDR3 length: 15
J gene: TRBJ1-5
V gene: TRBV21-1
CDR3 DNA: TGTGCCAGCAGCCTCCGGAGGGAGGGGGATCAGCCCCAGCATTTT
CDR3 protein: CASSLRREGDQPQHF

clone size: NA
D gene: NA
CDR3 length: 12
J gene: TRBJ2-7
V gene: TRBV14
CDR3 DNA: TGTGCCAGCAGCCTCAGACGCTACGAGCAGTACTTC
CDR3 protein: CASSLRRYEQYF

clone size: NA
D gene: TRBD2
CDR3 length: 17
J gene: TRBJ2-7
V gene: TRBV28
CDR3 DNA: TGTGCCAGCAGTAATAGGGTAGGGACTAGCGGAAAATACGAGCAGTACTTC
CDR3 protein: CASSNRVGTSGKYEQYF

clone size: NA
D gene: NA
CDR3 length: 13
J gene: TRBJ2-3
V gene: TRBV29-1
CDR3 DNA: TGCAGCGTCCACGCCGAGGGCACAGATACGCAGTATTTT
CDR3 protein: CSVHAEGTDTQYF

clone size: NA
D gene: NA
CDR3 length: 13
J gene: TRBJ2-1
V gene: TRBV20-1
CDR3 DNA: TGCAGACCCTTTGCGAGCTCCTACAATGAGCAGTTCTTC
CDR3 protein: CRPFASSYNEQFF

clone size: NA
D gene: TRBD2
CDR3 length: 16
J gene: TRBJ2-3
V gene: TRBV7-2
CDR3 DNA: TGTGCCAGCAGCCCCCGACTAGCGGGGCCCGGTGGGACGCAGTATTTT
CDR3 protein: CASSPRLAGPGGTQYF

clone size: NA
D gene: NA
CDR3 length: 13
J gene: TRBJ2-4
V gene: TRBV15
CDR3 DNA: TGTGCCACCAGCAGAGCGAGCCCCAGCATTCAGTACTTC
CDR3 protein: CATSRASPSIQYF

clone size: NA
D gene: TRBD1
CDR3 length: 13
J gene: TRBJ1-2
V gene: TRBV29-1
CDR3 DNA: TGCAGCGTAGGGACAGAGGCTAACTATGGCTACACCTTC
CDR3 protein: CSVGTEANYGYTF

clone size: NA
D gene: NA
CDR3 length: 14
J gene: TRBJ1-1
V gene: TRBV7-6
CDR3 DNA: TGTGCCAGCAGCTTAGGTCCCAGGAACACTGAAGCTTTCTTT
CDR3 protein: CASSLGPRNTEAFF

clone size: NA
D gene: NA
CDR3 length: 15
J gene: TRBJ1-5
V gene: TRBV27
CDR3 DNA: TGTGCCAGCAGTTCCCAGGGGACTGTTAATCAGCCCCAGCATTTT
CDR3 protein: CASSSQGTVNQPQHF

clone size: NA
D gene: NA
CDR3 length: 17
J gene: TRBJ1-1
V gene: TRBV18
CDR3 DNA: TGTGCCAGCTCACCAAGTCGTTCAGGGGTGGAGAACACTGAAGCTTTCTTT
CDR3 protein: CASSPSRSGVENTEAFF

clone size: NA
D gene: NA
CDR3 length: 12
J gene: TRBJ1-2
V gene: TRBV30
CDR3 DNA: TGTGCCTGGAGTCGGGCCAGTCATGGCTACACCTTC
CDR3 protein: CAWSRASHGYTF

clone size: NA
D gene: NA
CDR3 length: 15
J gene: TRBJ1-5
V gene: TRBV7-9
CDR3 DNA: TGTGCCAGCAGCTTATGGGGGAAGGAGAATCAGCCCCAGCATTTT
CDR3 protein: CASSLWGKENQPQHF

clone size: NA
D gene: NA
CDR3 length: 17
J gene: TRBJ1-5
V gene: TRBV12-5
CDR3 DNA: TGTGCTAGTGGTTTGGTAGGCGGGGGGTACAGCAATCAGCCCCAGCATTTT
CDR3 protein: CASGLVGGGYSNQPQHF

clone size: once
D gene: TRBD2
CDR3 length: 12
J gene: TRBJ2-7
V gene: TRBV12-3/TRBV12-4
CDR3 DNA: TGTGCCAGCAGTTCGGGGGGGTACGAGCAGTACTTC
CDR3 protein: CASSSGGYEQYF

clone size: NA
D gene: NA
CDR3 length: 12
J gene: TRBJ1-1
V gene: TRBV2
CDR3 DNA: TGTGCCAGCAGTGTTGCGAACACTGAAGCTTTCTTT
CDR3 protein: CASSVANTEAFF

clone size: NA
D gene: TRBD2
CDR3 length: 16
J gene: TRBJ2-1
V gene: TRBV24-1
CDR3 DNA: TGTGCCACCAGTGATGCAGGGACTACCGGCGACAATGAGCAGTTCTTC
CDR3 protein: CATSDAGTTGDNEQFF

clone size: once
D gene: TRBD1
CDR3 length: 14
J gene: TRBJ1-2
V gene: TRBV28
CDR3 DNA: TGTGCCAGCAGGACCTTCAGGGGGCGGTATGGCTACACCTTC
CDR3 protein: CASRTFRGRYGYTF

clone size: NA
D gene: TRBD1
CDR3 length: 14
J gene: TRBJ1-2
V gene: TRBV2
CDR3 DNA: TGTGCCAGCAGTGAAGCTAGACAGGGGTACGGCTACACCTTC
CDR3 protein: CASSEARQGYGYTF

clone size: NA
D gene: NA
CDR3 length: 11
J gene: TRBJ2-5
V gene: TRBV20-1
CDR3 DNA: TGCAGTGCTAGTCTCCAAGAGACCCAGTACTTC
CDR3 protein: CSASLQETQYF

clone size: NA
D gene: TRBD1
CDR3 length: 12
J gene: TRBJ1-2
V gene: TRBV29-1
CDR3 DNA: TGCAGCCTGGGGACAGTCTCCTATGGCTACACCTTC
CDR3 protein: CSLGTVSYGYTF

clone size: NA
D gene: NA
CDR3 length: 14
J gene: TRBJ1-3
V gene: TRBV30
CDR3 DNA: TGTGCCTGGAGGACTTCAGGGGCCGGAAACACCATATATTTT
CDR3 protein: CAWRTSGAGNTIYF

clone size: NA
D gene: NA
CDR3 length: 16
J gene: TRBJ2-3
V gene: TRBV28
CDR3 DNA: TGTGCCAGCAGTCCTCAGACTAGTTCTACCACAGATACGCAGTATTTT
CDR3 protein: CASSPQTSSTTDTQYF

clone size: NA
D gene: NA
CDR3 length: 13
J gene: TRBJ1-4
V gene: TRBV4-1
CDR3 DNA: TGCGCCAGCAGCCAAGACCGGGCAGGGACCATCATTTTT
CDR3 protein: CASSQDRAGTIIF